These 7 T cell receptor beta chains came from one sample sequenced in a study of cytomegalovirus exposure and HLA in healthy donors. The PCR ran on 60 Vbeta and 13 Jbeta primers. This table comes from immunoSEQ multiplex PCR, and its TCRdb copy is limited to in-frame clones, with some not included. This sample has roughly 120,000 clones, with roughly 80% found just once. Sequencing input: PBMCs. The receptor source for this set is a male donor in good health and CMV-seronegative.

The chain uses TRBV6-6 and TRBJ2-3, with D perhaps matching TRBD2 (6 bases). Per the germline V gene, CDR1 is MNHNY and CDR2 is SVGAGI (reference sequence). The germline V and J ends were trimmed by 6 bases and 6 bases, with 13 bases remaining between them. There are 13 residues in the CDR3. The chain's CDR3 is CASRGGVSDTQYF. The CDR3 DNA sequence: TGTGCCAGCAGGGGAGGAGTGTCGGATACGCAGTATTTT.

CDR3 nucleotide sequence: TGCGCCAGCAGCTTGATGCCCCAGGACTTTTGGCGCTACACCTTC. This sequence encodes CASSLMPQDFWRYTF. This chain links TRBV5-1 with TRBJ1-2; D unresolved. CDR3 length: 15 residues. Germline CDR1 reads SGHRS; CDR2 reads YFSETQ. Trimming took 1 base from V and 9 from J, leaving 19 bases between them.

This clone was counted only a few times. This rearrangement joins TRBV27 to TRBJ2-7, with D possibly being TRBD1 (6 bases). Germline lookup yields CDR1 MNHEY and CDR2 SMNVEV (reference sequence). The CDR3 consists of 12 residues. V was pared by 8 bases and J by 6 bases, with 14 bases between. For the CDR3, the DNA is TGTGCCAGCGGCGTACAGGGAAGCGAGCAGTACTTC. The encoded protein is CASGVQGSEQYF.

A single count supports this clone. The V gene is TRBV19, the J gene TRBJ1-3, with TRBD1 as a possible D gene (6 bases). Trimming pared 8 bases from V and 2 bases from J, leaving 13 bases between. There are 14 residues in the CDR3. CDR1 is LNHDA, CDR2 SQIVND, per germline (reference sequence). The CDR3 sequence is CASCIGGPGNTIYF. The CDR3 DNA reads TGTGCCAGTTGCATCGGGGGGCCTGGAAACACCATATATTTT.

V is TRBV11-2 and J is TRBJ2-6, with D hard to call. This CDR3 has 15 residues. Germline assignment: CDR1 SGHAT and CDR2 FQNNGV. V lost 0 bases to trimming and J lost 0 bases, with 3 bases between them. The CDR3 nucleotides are TGTGCCAGCAGCTTAGAACTCTCTGGGGCCAACGTCCTGACTTTC. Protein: CASSLELSGANVLTF.

The CDR3 coding sequence is TGTGCCAGCAGCGTAGGGGGCAGGAGAAACAATGAGCAGTTCTTC. Its translation: CASSVGGRRNNEQFF. J is TRBJ2-1 and V is TRBV9; TRBD1 might be the D (5 bases). This CDR3 region has 15 residues. Germline loops: CDR1 SGDLS, CDR2 YYNGEE. V dropped 0 bases and J dropped 5 bases, with 12 bases sitting between them.

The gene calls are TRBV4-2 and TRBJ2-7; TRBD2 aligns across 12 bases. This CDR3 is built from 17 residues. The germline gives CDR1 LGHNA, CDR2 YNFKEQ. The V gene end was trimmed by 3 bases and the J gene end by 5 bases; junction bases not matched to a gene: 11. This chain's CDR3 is CASSQPTSGGPRNEQYF. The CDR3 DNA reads TGTGCCAGCAGCCAGCCTACTAGCGGGGGGCCACGGAACGAGCAGTACTTC.